One and the same sample provided the 18 T cell receptor beta chains below, sequenced in a study of cytomegalovirus exposure and HLA in healthy donors. The PCR used 60 Vbeta and 13 Jbeta primers. Some clones are missing from TCRdb's copy, which holds only in-frame ones; the method was immunoSEQ multiplex PCR. The sample comprises under 200,000 clones, over 60% of which are singletons, and less than 2.5% rests with the top ten. Source material: PBMCs. The receptors were gathered from a woman aged 50 to 65 in good health and CMV-seronegative.

The chain couples TRBV7-2 to TRBJ1-6; the match to TRBD1 covers 7 bases. With V trimmed by 1 base and J by 2 bases, 5 bases remained unmatched. CDR1 and CDR2 (germline): SGHTA, FQGNSA. This CDR3 is 17 amino acids long. The CDR3 spells CASSLGGQGAYNSPLHF. The CDR3 DNA reads TGTGCCAGCAGCTTAGGAGGGCAGGGGGCCTATAATTCACCCCTCCACTTT.

The J gene is TRBJ2-7, the V gene TRBV11-2, with 10 bases lining up with TRBD1. Germline CDR1 reads SGHAT; CDR2 reads FQNNGV. This CDR3 comprises 14 residues. J lost 6 bases, V lost 1 base, and 3 bases had no gene match. The CDR3 DNA follows: TGTGCCAGCAGCTTAGCGGGACAGGGGAGCGAGCAGTACTTC. The encoded protein is CASSLAGQGSEQYF.

The rearrangement links TRBV29-1 to TRBJ2-7; 9 nucleotides agree with TRBD1. The CDR3 has 17 amino acids. The ends lost 4 bases at V and 7 bases at J; junction bases unmatched: 20. Per germline, CDR1 SQVTM and CDR2 ANQGSEA. This CDR3 is CSVGRTGVMGNLREQYF. The CDR3 DNA sequence: TGCAGCGTTGGGAGGACAGGGGTAATGGGTAACCTACGAGAGCAGTACTTC.

The rearrangement links TRBV9 to TRBJ2-3; a weak D match, TRBD1 (6 bases). CDR1 and CDR2 (germline): SGDLS, YYNGEE. With 0 bases removed from V and 1 base from J, the gap between germline ends came to 15 bases. This CDR3 is built from 17 residues. In DNA, the CDR3 is TGTGCCAGCAGCGTAGGTATCGGGACAAGCCGCACAGATACGCAGTATTTT. Translated, it gives CASSVGIGTSRTDTQYF.

V gene TRBV28 combines with J gene TRBJ2-7, with TRBD2 identical over 8 bases. CDR3 size: 14 residues. CDR1 and CDR2 from the germline V gene are MDHEN and SYDVKM. J was trimmed by 3 bases and V by 5 bases; bases with no gene match: 6. CDR3 region: CASSTSGIIYEQYF. CDR3 sequence (DNA): TGTGCCAGCAGTACTAGCGGCATTATCTACGAGCAGTACTTC.

The rearrangement links TRBV11-2 to TRBJ1-1; D is unclear. The CDR3 covers 14 residues. Trimming left V 5 bases short and J 3 bases short, with 13 bases between. Germline V gene data show CDR1 as SGHAT and CDR2 as FQNNGV. The CDR3 region is CASSPSHADTEAFF. The CDR3 coding sequence is TGTGCCAGCAGCCCCAGCCATGCGGACACTGAAGCTTTCTTT.

Turning to this clone: The junction and the germline gene differ at one end; a read error may be behind it. The chain links TRBV7-9 to TRBJ1-2; D is perhaps TRBD1 (5 bases). Germline assignment: CDR1 SEHNR and CDR2 FQNEAQ (reference sequence). This CDR3 region has 12 residues. The CDR3 loop reads CSSSVGEYGYTF. CDR3 coding DNA: TGTTCCAGCAGCGTAGGGGAGTATGGCTACACCTTC.

The chain uses TRBV28 and TRBJ2-7; D may be TRBD1 (5 bases). The CDR3 runs to 12 residues. V gave up 5 bases and J gave up 4 bases, with 9 bases separating them. CDR1 is MDHEN and CDR2 is SYDVKM in the germline V gene. The CDR3 loop is CASSPQGYEQYF. CDR3 in DNA: TGTGCCAGCAGTCCCCAGGGTTACGAGCAGTACTTC.

The chain is built from TRBV7-9 and TRBJ1-2, with a tentative D call TRBD1 (6 bases). Germline CDR1 reads SEHNR; CDR2 reads FQNEAQ (reference sequence). The CDR3 spans 14 residues. With 6 bases removed from V and 5 bases from J, the gap between germline ends came to 16 bases. The CDR3 nucleotides read TGTGCCAGCAGATCCACCGGGACACGGTATGGCTACACCTTC. Amino acid sequence: CASRSTGTRYGYTF.

The V gene is TRBV5-1, the J gene TRBJ2-3; D unclear. From germline, CDR1 is SGHRS and CDR2 YFSETQ. V gave up 5 bases and J gave up 2 bases, with 21 bases separating them. This CDR3 has 17 residues. CDR3 bases: TGCGCCAGCAGTGGGCAGACCCCGAACCTACCCACAGATACGCAGTATTTT. Protein: CASSGQTPNLPTDTQYF.

V is TRBV5-8 and J is TRBJ2-7; 8 nucleotides match TRBD2. Germline V CDR1 and CDR2: SGHTS, YDEGEE. The CDR3 is made up of 15 amino acids. With V trimmed by 0 bases and J by 2 bases, 4 bases remained unmatched. The chain's CDR3 is CASSLEGRGAYEQYF. The CDR3 coding sequence is TGTGCCAGCAGCTTGGAAGGGCGGGGGGCCTACGAGCAGTACTTC.

This clone was detected only once. CDR3 amino acids: CASSLGGAGRTYEQYF. CDR3 bases: TGTGCCAGCAGCTTGGGAGGGGCGGGGCGAACCTACGAGCAGTACTTC. The chain joins TRBV7-2 to TRBJ2-7; 7 positions agree with TRBD2. The J segment lost 2 bases and the V segment lost 3 bases, leaving 10 bases of the junction unmatched. Germline CDR1 and CDR2: SGHTA and FQGNSA. The CDR3 contains 16 residues.

The V call is TRBV4-3, the J call TRBJ2-1; 10 bases line up with TRBD2. CDR1 and CDR2 (germline): LGHNA, YSLEER. V trimming: 5 bases; J trimming: 8 bases; junction bases outside the gene matches: 9. This CDR3 has 15 residues. CDR3 residues: CASSSRTSGLDEQFF. CDR3 nucleotides: TGCGCCAGCAGCTCCCGGACTAGCGGCCTGGATGAGCAGTTCTTC.

The table lists this clone with a few counts. This chain links TRBV5-1 with TRBJ2-7; tentatively, D is TRBD2 (6 bases). Germline assignment: CDR1 SGHRS and CDR2 YFSETQ. The CDR3 runs to 15 residues. V lost 0 bases and J lost 3, with 13 bases in between. CDR3 loop: CASSLGAGSYYEQYF. The CDR3 DNA sequence: TGCGCCAGCAGCTTGGGGGCGGGATCCTACTACGAGCAGTACTTC.

V is TRBV7-6 and J is TRBJ1-2; no definite D call. The CDR3 spans 13 residues. Per the germline V gene, CDR1 is SGHVS and CDR2 is FNYEAQ. Trimming took 5 bases from V and 4 from J, leaving 11 bases between them. This CDR3 is CASSQGGSYGYTF. The CDR3 DNA reads as TGTGCCAGCAGCCAAGGAGGGAGCTATGGCTACACCTTC.

CDR3 sequence: CASSPLAGGGEQYF. In DNA form, the CDR3 reads TGTGCCAGCAGTCCACTAGCGGGGGGCGGTGAGCAGTACTTC. The chain joins TRBV27 to TRBJ2-7, with TRBD2 matching 12 bases. The CDR3 is 14 amino acids. Trimming removed 5 bases from V and 7 bases from J; junction bases left unmatched: 6. Germline assignment: CDR1 MNHEY and CDR2 SMNVEV (reference sequence).

J is TRBJ2-2 and V is TRBV6-1, with 7 bases lining up with TRBD2. Germline assignment: CDR1 MNHNS and CDR2 SASEGT. The junction had 9 bases not matched to a gene; V was cut back by 11 bases and J by 0 bases. This CDR3 is 15 amino acids long. CDR3: CAASRGEPNTGELFF. The CDR3 DNA reads as TGTGCCGCATCCCGGGGGGAACCGAACACCGGGGAGCTGTTTTTT.

The sample holds one count of this clone. This chain links TRBV28 with TRBJ2-7, with 8 bases matching TRBD1. The CDR3 is 13 amino acids. Germline assignment: CDR1 MDHEN and CDR2 SYDVKM. The J segment lost 6 bases and the V segment lost 6 bases, leaving 7 bases of the junction unmatched. CDR3 coding DNA: TGTGCCAGCAGGACGACAGGGGTTAGCGAGCAGTACTTC. Encoded protein: CASRTTGVSEQYF. The variable domain in full, completed from reference TRBV28 and TRBJ2-7, reads DVKVTQSSRYLVKRTGEKVFLECVQDMDHENMFWYRQDPGLGLRLIYFSYDVKMKEKGDIPEGYSVSREKKERFSLILESASTNQTSMYLCASRTTGVSEQYFGPGTRLTVT.